These 23 T cell receptor beta chains originate from one sample sequenced in a study of early T cells in non-severe SARS-CoV-2 infection. TCRdb used MiXCR to reprocess the 5' RACE reads, holding one entry per CDR3 protein. The sample lists some 88,000 distinct CDR3 sequences; roughly 17% were seen once. This material consisted of whole blood, taken at baseline. The receptor set was obtained from an adult who was a healthcare worker with PCR-confirmed SARS-CoV-2 infection or an uninfected control (not recorded which).

The rearrangement links TRBV2 to TRBJ2-7; D possibly uses TRBD1 or TRBD2 (5 bases each). The CDR3 consists of 11 residues. Trimming took 6 bases from V and 12 from J, leaving 15 bases between them. The germline CDR1 and CDR2 sequences are SNHLY and FYNNEI. The CDR3 coding sequence is TGTGCCAGCAGACCCGGGACCGTGCTGTACTTC. Translating gives CASRPGTVLYF.

This clonotype was picked up a small number of times. J is TRBJ2-7 and V is TRBV7-2; D gene uncertain. This CDR3 region has 13 residues. Germline loops: CDR1 SGHTA, CDR2 FQGNSA. V shed 4 bases and J shed 6 bases, with 13 bases lying between them. CDR3 DNA sequence: TGTGCCAGCAGCTCGCGTCCAGGTGTCGAGCAGTACTTC. It specifies CASSSRPGVEQYF.

This chain uses TRBV27 with TRBJ2-7; 7 bases align to TRBD1. CDR3 length: 15 residues. V dropped 5 bases and J dropped 4; count of bases not matched to a gene: 11. The germline gives CDR1 MNHEY, CDR2 SMNVEV (reference sequence). The CDR3 protein is CASSPLTGVAYEQYF. The DNA of the CDR3 is TGTGCCAGCAGTCCCTTAACAGGGGTGGCGTACGAGCAGTACTTC.

V and J are TRBV28 and TRBJ1-3; a possible D gene is TRBD1 (5 bases). Germline V gives CDR1 MDHEN, CDR2 SYDVKM. The CDR3 sequence is 14 residues long. V dropped 6 bases and J dropped 4 bases, with 13 bases sitting between them. CDR3 DNA sequence: TGTGCCAGCAGCCCCCAGGGATGGGGAAACACCATATATTTT. Translating it yields CASSPQGWGNTIYF.

In its sample, this clonotype was seen a few times. V and J are TRBV5-1 and TRBJ2-1; D gene unclear. V gave up 4 bases and J gave up 7 bases, with 18 bases separating them. Germline V gene data show CDR1 as SGHRS and CDR2 as YFSETQ. The CDR3 sequence is 15 residues long. The chain's CDR3 is CASSLADGLVNEQFF. The CDR3 nucleotides are TGCGCCAGCAGCCTCGCGGACGGGTTAGTGAATGAGCAGTTCTTC.

This clonotype has just a few counts. The V and J genes are TRBV28 and TRBJ2-5; the match to TRBD2 covers 8 bases. Germline CDR1 and CDR2: MDHEN and SYDVKM. V shed 5 bases, J shed 4 bases, and the junction held 6 bases outside the gene matches. This CDR3 is 14 amino acids long. Here the CDR3 reads CASSPPRGGETQYF. In nucleotides, the CDR3 is TGTGCCAGCAGTCCCCCTCGGGGGGGAGAGACCCAGTACTTC. Filled out from reference TRBV28 and TRBJ2-5, the complete variable domain reads DVKVTQSSRYLVKRTGEKVFLECVQDMDHENMFWYRQDPGLGLRLIYFSYDVKMKEKGDIPEGYSVSREKKERFSLILESASTNQTSMYLCASSPPRGGETQYFGPGTRLLVL.

The CDR3 sequence: CAISLSGYTDTQYF. The CDR3 DNA reads TGTGCCATCAGCCTTAGCGGATACACAGATACGCAGTATTTT. The chain carries TRBV10-3 and TRBJ2-3, with D possibly being TRBD2 (6 bases). The germline V and J ends were trimmed by 6 bases and 2 bases, with 12 bases remaining between them. This CDR3 contains 14 residues. The germline CDR1 and CDR2 sequences are ENHRY and SYGVKD.

The chain joins TRBV4-3 to TRBJ1-4, with no clear D. The CDR3 sequence is 15 residues long. The V gene's germline CDR1 is LGHNA and CDR2 YSLEER. Trimming shortened V by 0 bases and J by 8 bases, and 13 bases separated the two germline ends. The DNA for the CDR3 is TGCGCCAGCAGCCAAGATAGGCACAGTCGAGAAAAACTGTTTTTT. This codes for CASSQDRHSREKLFF.

The CDR3 region has the DNA TGTGCACTCCGACAGCTTGCAACTAATGAAAAACTGTTTTTT. This gives the protein CALRQLATNEKLFF. The V call is TRBV30, the J call TRBJ1-4, with D tentatively TRBD1 (5 bases). The CDR3 has 14 amino acids. The germline CDR1 and CDR2 sequences are GTSNPN and SVGIG (reference sequence).

This clonotype has just a few counts. The chain combines TRBV5-6 with TRBJ2-1; 11 nucleotides line up with TRBD2. Germline-derived CDR1 and CDR2 are SGHDT and YYEEEE. The V gene end was trimmed by 4 bases and the J gene end by 9 bases; junction bases not matched to a gene: 9. The CDR3 totals 15 residues. CDR3 loop: CASSGSGRAGGEQFF. CDR3 nucleotide sequence: TGTGCCAGCAGCGGTAGCGGGAGGGCCGGCGGTGAGCAGTTCTTC.

This clonotype was seen many times. The chain carries TRBV12-3 or TRBV12-4 and TRBJ2-1; D is uncertain. Deletions cut 1 base from V and 4 bases from J, with 11 bases between. The CDR3 totals 15 residues. For the CDR3, the DNA is TGTGCCAGCAGTTTAGGAGTCCCCTCTTACAATGAGCAGTTCTTC. Amino acids: CASSLGVPSYNEQFF.

The chain carries TRBV20-1 and TRBJ2-2, with D perhaps matching TRBD2 (5 bases). The CDR3 runs 15 residues. The ends were cut back, 0 bases at V and 5 bases at J, with 13 bases in the middle. Per the germline V gene, CDR1 is DFQATT and CDR2 is SNEGSKA (reference sequence). The CDR3 reads CSARDRNSATGELFF. CDR3 nucleotide sequence: TGCAGTGCTAGAGATCGGAATAGCGCTACCGGGGAGCTGTTTTTT.

The chain has TRBV11-2 and TRBJ1-5; D may be TRBD1 (5 bases). The CDR3 extends over 15 amino acids. Trimming pared 0 bases from V and 4 bases from J, leaving 10 bases between. Germline V gene sequence: CDR1 SGHAT, CDR2 FQNNGV. The CDR3 bases are TGTGCCAGCAGCTTAGATTCAGGGCGTAATCAGCCCCAGCATTTT. Amino acid sequence: CASSLDSGRNQPQHF. The full variable domain, in which reference TRBV11-2 and TRBJ1-5 provide the parts outside the CDR3, is EAGVAQSPRYKIIEKRQSVAFWCNPISGHATLYWYQQILGQGPKLLIQFQNNGVVDDSQLPKDRFSAERLKGVDSTLKIQPAKLEDSAVYLCASSLDSGRNQPQHFGDGTRLSIL.

The sample holds many counts of this clonotype. The chain couples TRBV5-4 to TRBJ1-3, with 9 bases identical to TRBD1. Germline CDR1 reads SGHNT; CDR2 reads YYREEE (reference sequence). The V gene end was trimmed by 7 bases and the J gene end by 9 bases; junction bases not matched to a gene: 14. CDR3 length equals 15 residues. Here the CDR3 reads CASYPWDRASGTIYF. For the CDR3, the DNA is TGTGCCAGCTACCCCTGGGACAGGGCTTCGGGCACCATATATTTT.

In its sample, this clonotype was seen many times. V is TRBV20-1 and J is TRBJ2-1; D gene unclear. V lost 2 bases and J lost 13, with 12 bases in between. CDR1 and CDR2 (germline): DFQATT, SNEGSKA (reference sequence). The CDR3 consists of 11 residues. Written as DNA, the CDR3 is TGCAGTGCTAGACCTACTCTTAGCCAGTTCTTC. It specifies CSARPTLSQFF.

This clonotype has a single count. The gene calls are TRBV20-1 and TRBJ2-5; TRBD2 aligns across 10 bases. Germline CDR1 DFQATT, CDR2 SNEGSKA (reference sequence). The CDR3 contains 16 residues. With V trimmed by 5 bases and J by 0 bases, 9 bases remained unmatched. CDR3 coding DNA: TGCAGTGCTCAAGAAGGACTAGCGGAGTACCAAGAGACCCAGTACTTC. This sequence encodes CSAQEGLAEYQETQYF.

The chain links TRBV19 to TRBJ1-3; maybe TRBD1 (6 bases). The CDR3 spans 15 residues. Trimming stripped 9 bases from V and 0 bases from J, with 15 bases between. Germline V lookup: CDR1 LNHDA, CDR2 SQIVND (reference sequence). This CDR3 reads CASTKRDTSGNTIYF. CDR3 DNA sequence: TGTGCCAGCACCAAGCGGGACACCTCTGGAAACACCATATATTTT. Looking up the rest from reference TRBV19 and TRBJ1-3 gives the full variable domain: DGGITQSPKYLFRKEGQNVTLSCEQNLNHDAMYWYRQDPGQGLRLIYYSQIVNDFQKGDIAEGYSVSREKKESFPLTVTSAQKNPTAFYLCASTKRDTSGNTIYFGEGSWLTVV.

This clonotype was counted between two and nine times. The rearrangement links TRBV7-8 to TRBJ1-6, with D unclear. CDR1 and CDR2 (germline): SGHVS, FQNEAQ. The CDR3 spans 13 residues. V lost 3 bases, J lost 8 bases, and 8 bases lay in between. DNA of the CDR3: TGTGCCAGCAGCTTTCCCCATGATTCACCCCTCCACTTT. Translating it yields CASSFPHDSPLHF.

The table lists this clonotype with a count of one. The chain carries TRBV7-9 and TRBJ2-4, with 11 bases identical to TRBD1. The CDR3 is 13 residues long. Germline V lookup: CDR1 SEHNR, CDR2 FQNEAQ (reference sequence). V trimming: 5 bases; J trimming: 15 bases; junction bases outside the gene matches: 9. In DNA, the CDR3 is TGTGCCAGCAGCGCTCCGGGACAGGGGGTACTGTACTTC. This translates into CASSAPGQGVLYF.

The chain recombines TRBV6-6 with TRBJ1-2; D gene unclear. The CDR3 length is 11 residues. Per the germline V gene, CDR1 is MNHNY and CDR2 is SVGAGI (reference sequence). Trimming stripped 10 bases from V and 7 bases from J, with 13 bases between. This chain's CDR3 is CATTPSAGYTF. CDR3 DNA: TGTGCCACAACTCCGTCCGCTGGCTACACCTTC.

This clonotype was recorded a few times. The V call is TRBV20-1, the J call TRBJ1-1; D unclear. CDR3 length equals 10 residues. V shed 3 bases and J shed 5 bases, with 4 bases lying between them. In germline, CDR1 is DFQATT, CDR2 SNEGSKA (reference sequence). The CDR3 DNA follows: TGCAGTGCTAGGAGTACTGAAGCTTTCTTT. It translates to CSARSTEAFF.

This clonotype was seen more than once but under ten times. J is TRBJ2-7 and V is TRBV7-6; a weak D match, TRBD1 (5 bases). Per germline, CDR1 SGHVS and CDR2 FNYEAQ. Trimming took 1 base from V and 1 from J, leaving 11 bases between them. The CDR3 runs to 15 residues. The CDR3 region has the DNA TGTGCCAGCAGCTTAGGTCAGGGTGGATCCTACGAGCAGTACTTC. This codes for CASSLGQGGSYEQYF.

This clonotype was picked up a small number of times. V gene TRBV5-6 combines with J gene TRBJ2-1, with 9 positions matching TRBD2. Per germline, CDR1 SGHDT and CDR2 YYEEEE. Germline trimming cut 0 bases from V and 6 bases from J; bases unmatched to any gene: 7. The CDR3 is made up of 16 amino acids. The CDR3 DNA reads as TGTGCCAGCAGCTTGGATACTACGCGGGAGGGCAATGAGCAGTTCTTC. Its translation: CASSLDTTREGNEQFF. Variable domain in full (rest from reference TRBV5-6 and TRBJ2-1): DAGVTQSPTHLIKTRGQQVTLRCSPKSGHDTVSWYQQALGQGPQFIFQYYEEEERQRGNFPDRFSGHQFPNYSSELNVNALLLGDSALYLCASSLDTTREGNEQFFGPGTRLTVL.